This T cell receptor (beta chain) derives from a study of graft-versus-host responses after intestinal transplantation. Study background: Anti-thymocyte globulin was used for induction in all recipients, who then took tacrolimus and steroids for approximately 3 years. Study observations and caveats: Investigators detected GvH clones in recipient marrow, with some emerging earlier in ileum or blood. Early declines in HvG clones that occurred post-transplant were associated with peak circulating GvH clone levels.

Libraries were prepared by immunoSEQ multiplex PCR; TCRdb keeps only in-frame clonotypes and omits some of them. Here the sample spans 15,000 to 19,000 clones, approximately 33% being singletons. CDR3 length: 13 amino acids. Germline V gives CDR1 ENHRY, CDR2 SYGVKD. V gave up 10 bases and J gave up 3 bases, with 16 bases separating them. The researchers put roughly 200,000 CFSE-labeled responder cells into plates with roughly 200,000 irradiated, violet-dye-labeled stimulator cells. V is TRBV10-3 and J is TRBJ2-7; D may be TRBD1 or TRBD2 (5 bases each). Specimen: alloreactive CD4+ T cells from a mixed lymphocyte reaction culture, collected before intestinal transplant. Stated subset: CFSE-low proliferating T cells sorted from approximately six-day pre-transplant mixed lymphocyte reaction (GvH or HvG direction). The origin of this receptor is a human patient who received an intestinal transplant. CDR3 sequence: CATTGPRFYEQYF. CDR3 DNA sequence: TGTGCCACAACGGGGCCCCGGTTCTACGAGCAGTACTTC.